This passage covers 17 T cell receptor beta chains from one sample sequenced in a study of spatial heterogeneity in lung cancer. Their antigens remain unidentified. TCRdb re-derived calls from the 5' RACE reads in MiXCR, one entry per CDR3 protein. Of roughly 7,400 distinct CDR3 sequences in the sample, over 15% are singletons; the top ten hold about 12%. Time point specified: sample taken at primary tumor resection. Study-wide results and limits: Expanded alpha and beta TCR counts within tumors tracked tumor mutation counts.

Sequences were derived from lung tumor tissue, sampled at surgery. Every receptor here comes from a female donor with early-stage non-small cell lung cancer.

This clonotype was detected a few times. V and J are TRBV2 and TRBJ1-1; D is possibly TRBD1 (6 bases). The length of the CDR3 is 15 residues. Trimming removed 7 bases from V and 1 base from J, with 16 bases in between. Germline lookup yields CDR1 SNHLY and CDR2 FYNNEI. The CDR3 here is CASMLGAGPNTEAFF. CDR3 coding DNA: TGTGCCAGCATGCTGGGGGCAGGGCCGAACACTGAAGCTTTCTTT.

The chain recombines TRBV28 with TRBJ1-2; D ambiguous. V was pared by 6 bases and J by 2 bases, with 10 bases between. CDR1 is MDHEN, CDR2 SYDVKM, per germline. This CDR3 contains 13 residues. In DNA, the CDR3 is TGTGCCAGCAGAATGGACGGGAACTATGGCTACACCTTC. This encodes CASRMDGNYGYTF.

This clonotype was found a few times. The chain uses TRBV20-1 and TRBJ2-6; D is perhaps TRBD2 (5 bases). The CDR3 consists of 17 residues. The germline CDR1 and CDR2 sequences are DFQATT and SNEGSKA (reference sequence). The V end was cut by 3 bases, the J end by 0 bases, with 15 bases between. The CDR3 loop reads CSASIWETPSGANVLTF. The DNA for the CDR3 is TGCAGTGCTAGCATCTGGGAGACCCCCTCTGGGGCCAACGTCCTGACTTTC.

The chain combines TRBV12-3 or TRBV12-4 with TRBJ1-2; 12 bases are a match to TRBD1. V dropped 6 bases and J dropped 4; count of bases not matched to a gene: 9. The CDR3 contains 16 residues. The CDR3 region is CASRGTGGASIYGYTF. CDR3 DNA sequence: TGTGCCAGCAGGGGGACAGGGGGCGCTTCTATCTATGGCTACACCTTC.

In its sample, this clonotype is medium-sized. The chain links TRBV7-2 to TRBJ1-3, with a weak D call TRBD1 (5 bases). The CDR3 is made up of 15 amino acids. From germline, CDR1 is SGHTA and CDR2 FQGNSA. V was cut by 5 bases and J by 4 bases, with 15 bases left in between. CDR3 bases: TGTGCCAGCAGCCCGGGGGGGACGTACGGAAACACCATATATTTT. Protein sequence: CASSPGGTYGNTIYF.

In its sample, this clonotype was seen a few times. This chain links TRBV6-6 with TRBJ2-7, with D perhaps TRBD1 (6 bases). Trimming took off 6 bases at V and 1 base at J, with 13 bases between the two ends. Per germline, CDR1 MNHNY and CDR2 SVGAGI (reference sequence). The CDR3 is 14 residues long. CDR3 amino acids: CASRSLQGSYEQYF. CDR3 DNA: TGTGCCAGCAGAAGCTTACAGGGTTCCTACGAGCAGTACTTC.

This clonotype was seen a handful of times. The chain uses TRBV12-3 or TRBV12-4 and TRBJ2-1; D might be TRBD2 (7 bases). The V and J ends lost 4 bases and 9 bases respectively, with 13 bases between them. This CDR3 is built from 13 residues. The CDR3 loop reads CASSSTGGGEQFF. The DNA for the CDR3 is TGTGCCAGCAGTTCAACGGGGGGCGGTGAGCAGTTCTTC.

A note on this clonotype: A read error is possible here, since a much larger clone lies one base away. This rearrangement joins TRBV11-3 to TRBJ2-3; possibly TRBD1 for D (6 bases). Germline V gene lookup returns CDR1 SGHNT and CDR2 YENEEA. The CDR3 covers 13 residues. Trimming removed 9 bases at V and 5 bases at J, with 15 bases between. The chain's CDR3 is CASAGENIDTQYF. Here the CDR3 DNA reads TGTGCCAGTGCAGGGGAAAACATAGATACGCAGTATTTT.

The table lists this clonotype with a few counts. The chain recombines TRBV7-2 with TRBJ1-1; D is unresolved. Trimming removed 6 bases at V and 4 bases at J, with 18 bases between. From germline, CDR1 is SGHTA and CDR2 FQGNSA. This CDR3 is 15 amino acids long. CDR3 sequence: CASSSVREGGTEAFF. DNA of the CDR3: TGTGCCAGCAGTTCGGTAAGGGAGGGTGGCACTGAAGCTTTCTTT.

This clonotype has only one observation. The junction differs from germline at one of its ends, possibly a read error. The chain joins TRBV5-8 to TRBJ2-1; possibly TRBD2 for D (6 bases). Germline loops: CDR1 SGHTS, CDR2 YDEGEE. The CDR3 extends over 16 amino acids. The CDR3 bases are TGTGACAGCAGCTTGGCCGGGCGGGGAGTCTACAATGAGCAGTTCTTC. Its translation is CDSSLAGRGVYNEQFF.

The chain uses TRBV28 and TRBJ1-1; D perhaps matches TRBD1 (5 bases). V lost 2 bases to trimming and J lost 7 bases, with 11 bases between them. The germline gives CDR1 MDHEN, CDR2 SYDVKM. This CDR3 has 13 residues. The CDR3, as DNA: TGTGCCAGCAGTTTACTCGGGGCGGTTGAAGCTTTCTTT. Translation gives CASSLLGAVEAFF.

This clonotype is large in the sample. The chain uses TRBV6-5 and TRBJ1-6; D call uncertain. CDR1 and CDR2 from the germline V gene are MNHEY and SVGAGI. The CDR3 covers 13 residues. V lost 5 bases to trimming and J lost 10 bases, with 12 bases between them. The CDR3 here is CASSGRVYSPLHF. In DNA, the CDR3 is TGTGCCAGCAGTGGGAGGGTCTACTCACCCCTCCACTTT.

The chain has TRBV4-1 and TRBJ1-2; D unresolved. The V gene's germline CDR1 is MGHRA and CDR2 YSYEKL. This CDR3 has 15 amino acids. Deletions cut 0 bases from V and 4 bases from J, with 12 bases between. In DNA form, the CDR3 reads TGCGCCAGCAGCCAAGATCGGGGTGCTGCCTATGGCTACACCTTC. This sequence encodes CASSQDRGAAYGYTF.

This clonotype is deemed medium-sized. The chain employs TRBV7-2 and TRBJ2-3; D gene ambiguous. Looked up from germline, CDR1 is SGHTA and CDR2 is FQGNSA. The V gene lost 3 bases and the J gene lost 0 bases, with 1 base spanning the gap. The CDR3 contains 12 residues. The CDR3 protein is CASSFSTDTQYF. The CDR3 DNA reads TGTGCCAGCAGCTTTAGCACAGATACGCAGTATTTT.

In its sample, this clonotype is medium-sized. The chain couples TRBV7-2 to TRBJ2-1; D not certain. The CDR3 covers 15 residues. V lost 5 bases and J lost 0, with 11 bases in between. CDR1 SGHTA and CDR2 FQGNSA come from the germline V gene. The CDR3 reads CASSPARASYNEQFF. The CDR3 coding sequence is TGTGCCAGCAGCCCCGCACGAGCCTCCTACAATGAGCAGTTCTTC.

The chain's CDR3 is CASASIIQETQYF. The CDR3 DNA reads as TGTGCCAGCGCGTCGATCATCCAAGAGACCCAGTACTTC. The V call is TRBV2, the J call TRBJ2-5, with unresolved D. The CDR3 covers 13 residues. Germline V gene lookup returns CDR1 SNHLY and CDR2 FYNNEI. V was trimmed by 8 bases and J by 1 base, leaving 11 bases between them.

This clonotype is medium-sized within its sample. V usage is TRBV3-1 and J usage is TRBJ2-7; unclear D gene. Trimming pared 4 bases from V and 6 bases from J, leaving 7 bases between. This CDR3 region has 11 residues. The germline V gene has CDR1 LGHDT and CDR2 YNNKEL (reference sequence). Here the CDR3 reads CASSLLGEQYF. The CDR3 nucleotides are TGTGCCAGCAGCCTACTGGGCGAGCAGTACTTC.